This T cell receptor (beta chain) was recorded in a study of metastatic and nonmetastatic thyroid tumors. In its sample, this clone was seen many times. Not a single patient had been given any form of treatment at any point before undergoing thyroid surgery. Using MiXCR, TCRdb reanalyzed the PCR reads. Among tens of thousands of clones listed, 25% to 30% were seen once. The source of this sequence is a male donor with papillary thyroid cancer or a benign thyroid nodule (not recorded which). Some clones in this sample may be carry-over from other donors' samples. What was sequenced was blood.

Written as DNA, the CDR3 is TGCGCCAGCAGCTTGCGCTCAGCCGCGGAGGGAAAAAACATTCAGTACTTC. It translates to CASSLRSAAEGKNIQYF. V usage is TRBV5-1 and J usage is TRBJ2-4; a weak D match, TRBD2 (6 bases). The germline V gene encodes CDR1 SGHRS and CDR2 YFSETQ. CDR3 length: 17 residues. The V end lost 1 base, the J end lost 4 bases, and 18 bases lay between the germline ends.